This entry lists 27 T cell receptor beta chains sequenced from one sample in a study of cytomegalovirus exposure and HLA in healthy donors. With 60 Vbeta and 13 Jbeta primers, the PCR was carried out. Assay: immunoSEQ multiplex PCR; the TCRdb copy retains only in-frame clones and omits some. Seen here are 150,000 to 200,000 clones, less than 90% observed once, and the top ten hold around 6.5%. The sequenced sample was PBMCs. The origin of the receptors is a male donor in good health and CMV-seropositive.

V and J are TRBV10-3 and TRBJ1-1, with 9 positions matching TRBD1. The CDR3 totals 15 residues. V was clipped by 8 bases and J by 6 bases; unmatched bases: 13. CDR1 ENHRY and CDR2 SYGVKD come from the germline V gene. Here the CDR3 DNA reads TGTGCCATCGGAGAACAGGGGGCGCTCTCGTCTGAAGCTTTCTTT. This codes for CAIGEQGALSSEAFF.

CDR3 bases: TGTGCCAGCAGGCTGGGACAGGGTTCTCATGGCTACACCTTC. It yields the protein CASRLGQGSHGYTF. The chain combines TRBV7-9 with TRBJ1-2; TRBD1 agrees at 9 bases. V lost 6 bases and J lost 6; bases outside the gene matches: 8. Germline CDR1 SEHNR, CDR2 FQNEAQ (reference sequence). The CDR3 consists of 14 residues.

This clone was seen a handful of times. The chain has TRBV5-1 and TRBJ2-3; 16 bases line up with TRBD2. With V trimmed by 3 bases and J by 2 bases, 6 bases remained unmatched. The CDR3 spans 18 residues. Germline V gives CDR1 SGHRS, CDR2 YFSETQ. Written as DNA, the CDR3 is TGCGCCAGCAGCTCGGGACTAGCGGGAGGGCCTGTCACAGATACGCAGTATTTT. Protein sequence: CASSSGLAGGPVTDTQYF.

This chain uses TRBV30 with TRBJ1-1; D remains ambiguous. The V and J ends lost 7 bases and 0 bases respectively, with 12 bases between them. Germline lookup yields CDR1 GTSNPN and CDR2 SVGIG (reference sequence). The CDR3 is made up of 13 amino acids. CDR3 DNA sequence: TGTGCCTACCAGAGAGACATGAACACTGAAGCTTTCTTT. This translates into CAYQRDMNTEAFF.

This sequence joins TRBV16 and TRBJ1-2; D is possibly TRBD1 (6 bases). V lost 4 bases and J lost 3, with 15 bases in between. The CDR3 contains 15 residues. CDR1 KGHSY and CDR2 FQNENV come from the germline V gene. CDR3 protein: CASSPHREGHYGYTF. The CDR3 DNA follows: TGTGCCAGCAGCCCCCACAGGGAGGGACACTATGGCTACACCTTC.

The chain uses TRBV28 and TRBJ1-4; D unclear. V gave up 8 bases and J gave up 7 bases, with 11 bases separating them. The CDR3 contains 12 residues. CDR1 and CDR2 (germline): MDHEN, SYDVKM. CDR3 nucleotide sequence: TGTGCCAGCTATCGTCGGAGTGAAAAACTGTTTTTT. It encodes CASYRRSEKLFF. Together with reference TRBV28 and TRBJ1-4, the CDR3 gives the full variable domain: DVKVTQSSRYLVKRTGEKVFLECVQDMDHENMFWYRQDPGLGLRLIYFSYDVKMKEKGDIPEGYSVSREKKERFSLILESASTNQTSMYLCASYRRSEKLFFGSGTQLSVL.

This rearrangement joins TRBV19 to TRBJ1-6, with TRBD1 matching 9 bases. CDR3 length equals 13 residues. V was pared by 8 bases and J by 8 bases, with 4 bases of the junction left unmatched. Germline assignment: CDR1 LNHDA and CDR2 SQIVND (reference sequence). The CDR3 bases are TGTGCCAGTGGGACAGGGATTGATTCACCCCTCCACTTT. Translated, it gives CASGTGIDSPLHF.

The gene calls are TRBV27 and TRBJ2-1; TRBD2 matches at 8 bases. The trim removed 5 bases at V and 0 bases at J, leaving 9 bases unmatched. This CDR3 has 17 residues. The germline gives CDR1 MNHEY, CDR2 SMNVEV (reference sequence). CDR3 nucleotides: TGTGCCAGCAGTCCCAGACTAGCGATACGCTCCTACAATGAGCAGTTCTTC. It is translated as CASSPRLAIRSYNEQFF.

In regard to this clone: The sample has other DNA sequences that encode this CDR3 too. The chain employs TRBV7-6 and TRBJ2-3, with a tentative D call TRBD2 (6 bases). Trimming removed 5 bases from V and 0 bases from J, with 9 bases in between. The CDR3 length is 14 residues. Per germline, CDR1 SGHVS and CDR2 FNYEAQ. The CDR3 protein is CASSPGGSTDTQYF. The DNA of the CDR3 is TGTGCCAGCAGCCCAGGAGGGAGCACAGATACGCAGTATTTT.

V usage is TRBV27 and J usage is TRBJ1-6; 8 bases are a match to TRBD1. V was clipped by 2 bases and J by 9 bases; unmatched bases: 15. There are 18 residues in the CDR3. Looked up from germline, CDR1 is MNHEY and CDR2 is SMNVEV (reference sequence). The CDR3 sequence: CASSLVGSLGQGASPLHF. In nucleotides, the CDR3 is TGTGCCAGCAGTTTAGTTGGTAGTTTGGGGCAGGGGGCTTCACCCCTCCACTTT.

The chain couples TRBV2 to TRBJ1-2; tentatively, D is TRBD1 (6 bases). The germline V gene encodes CDR1 SNHLY and CDR2 FYNNEI. V was shortened by 6 bases and J by 8 bases, with 16 bases between the two germline ends. The CDR3 is 13 residues long. As DNA, the CDR3 is TGTGCCAGCAGACAGGACAGCCGTTCGGGCTACACCTTC. Translated: CASRQDSRSGYTF.

The sample holds a few counts of this clone. This chain uses TRBV10-3 with TRBJ1-2; TRBD1 matches at 7 bases. The CDR3 is made up of 14 amino acids. V was pared by 4 bases and J by 0 bases, with 2 bases of the junction left unmatched. From germline, CDR1 is ENHRY and CDR2 SYGVKD. CDR3 sequence reads: CAISGDRANYGYTF. CDR3 in DNA: TGTGCCATCAGTGGGGACAGAGCTAACTATGGCTACACCTTC.

The chain uses TRBV7-2 and TRBJ2-2; 7 nucleotides match TRBD2. CDR1 is SGHTA and CDR2 is FQGNSA in the germline V gene. The CDR3 spans 17 residues. After removal of 3 bases from V and 0 bases from J, the junction contained 7 bases not matched to a gene. The CDR3 DNA is TGTGCCAGCAGCTTGAGCGGGGCAAGCGCGAACACCGGGGAGCTGTTTTTT. Residues: CASSLSGASANTGELFF.

The chain couples TRBV5-1 to TRBJ1-2; 7 nucleotides agree with TRBD1. CDR1 is SGHRS, CDR2 YFSETQ, per germline. The CDR3 is made up of 13 amino acids. Trimming removed 3 bases from V and 7 bases from J; junction bases left unmatched: 6. The CDR3 sequence is CASSSRQGSGYTF. Here the CDR3 DNA reads TGCGCCAGCAGCTCCCGACAGGGTAGTGGCTACACCTTC.

This chain connects TRBV7-9 to TRBJ2-1; 9 positions match TRBD2. The germline V gene encodes CDR1 SEHNR and CDR2 FQNEAQ (reference sequence). With V trimmed by 6 bases and J by 8 bases, 8 bases remained unmatched. The CDR3 contains 14 residues. The CDR3 here is CASRPGLALDEQFF. Here the CDR3 DNA reads TGTGCCAGCAGACCGGGACTAGCTCTTGATGAGCAGTTCTTC.

This clone has just one count. The chain uses TRBV6-5 and TRBJ2-2; D is possibly TRBD1 (6 bases). Trimming stripped 4 bases from V and 6 bases from J, with 12 bases between. Germline loops: CDR1 MNHEY, CDR2 SVGAGI. The length of the CDR3 is 14 residues. The CDR3 coding sequence is TGTGCCAGCAGTTTCCCGACAGGATCCGGGGAGCTGTTTTTT. This sequence encodes CASSFPTGSGELFF.

The CDR3 sequence: CASSLFEASGREQYF. In DNA, the CDR3 is TGTGCCAGCAGTTTATTCGAGGCCTCGGGTCGGGAGCAGTACTTC. The chain recombines TRBV27 with TRBJ2-7; no reliable D call. The CDR3 has 15 amino acids. V was clipped by 1 base and J by 7 bases, with 17 bases between them. Germline CDR1 MNHEY, CDR2 SMNVEV (reference sequence).

The rearrangement links TRBV30 to TRBJ1-1, with D unclear. Trimming took 0 bases from V and 6 from J, leaving 8 bases between them. Germline V gene lookup returns CDR1 GTSNPN and CDR2 SVGIG (reference sequence). This CDR3 contains 12 residues. The CDR3 loop reads CAWSVRDSEAFF. For the CDR3, the DNA is TGTGCCTGGAGTGTACGCGATTCTGAAGCTTTCTTT.

This clone was counted once. V is TRBV6-5 and J is TRBJ2-7; no definite D call. Germline CDR1 MNHEY, CDR2 SVGAGI. V dropped 7 bases and J dropped 6 bases, with 10 bases sitting between them. The CDR3 is 11 residues long. CDR3 loop: CASIFLGEQYF. The CDR3, as DNA: TGTGCCAGCATCTTTCTAGGCGAGCAGTACTTC.

The chain has TRBV5-1 and TRBJ2-5, with 10 nucleotides matching TRBD2. J gave up 4 bases and V 1 base, and 7 bases lay outside the gene matches. The CDR3 spans 16 residues. The germline V gene encodes CDR1 SGHRS and CDR2 YFSETQ. In DNA, the CDR3 is TGCGCCAGCAGCTTGCAGTCTAGCGGGAGACGAGAGACCCAGTACTTC. Protein sequence: CASSLQSSGRRETQYF. Full variable domain (rest looked up from reference TRBV5-1 and TRBJ2-5): KAGVTQTPRYLIKTRGQQVTLSCSPISGHRSVSWYQQTPGQGLQFLFEYFSETQRNKGNFPGRFSGRQFSNSRSEMNVSTLELGDSALYLCASSLQSSGRRETQYFGPGTRLLVL.

The chain has TRBV6-5 and TRBJ1-5; no reliable D call. Germline CDR1 and CDR2: MNHEY and SVGAGI. The CDR3 consists of 15 residues. The V and J ends lost 0 bases and 4 bases respectively, with 10 bases between them. CDR3 loop: CASSYSFFSNQPQHF. The CDR3 DNA follows: TGTGCCAGCAGTTACTCATTTTTTTCTAATCAGCCCCAGCATTTT.

This clone was counted a few times. The V call is TRBV9, the J call TRBJ2-1; TRBD2 aligns across 11 bases. The V gene's germline CDR1 is SGDLS and CDR2 YYNGEE. With 6 bases clipped from V and 5 bases from J, the junction kept 1 base outside the gene matches. CDR3 length: 13 residues. Here the CDR3 reads CASTGLADNEQFF. Here the CDR3 DNA reads TGTGCCAGCACGGGACTAGCGGACAATGAGCAGTTCTTC. The full variable domain, in which reference TRBV9 and TRBJ2-1 provide the parts outside the CDR3, is DSGVTQTPKHLITATGQRVTLRCSPRSGDLSVYWYQQSLDQGLQFLIQYYNGEERAKGNILERFSAQQFPDLHSELNLSSLELGDSALYFCASTGLADNEQFFGPGTRLTVL.

The J gene is TRBJ2-7, the V gene TRBV30; tentative D call: TRBD1 (6 bases). The CDR3 totals 12 residues. Trimming removed 3 bases from V and 3 bases from J, with 9 bases in between. Germline V lookup: CDR1 GTSNPN, CDR2 SVGIG (reference sequence). The CDR3 DNA reads as TGTGCCTGGAGATTCAGGGGCTACGAGCAGTACTTC. Encoded protein: CAWRFRGYEQYF.

The CDR3 region is CASSLEVAGTSIAKNIQYF. The CDR3 nucleotides read TGTGCCAGCAGCTTGGAGGTAGCGGGGACTTCAATAGCCAAAAACATTCAGTACTTC. The chain has TRBV5-4 and TRBJ2-4, with 8 positions matching TRBD2. Per the germline V gene, CDR1 is SGHNT and CDR2 is YYREEE (reference sequence). The V segment lost 0 bases and the J segment 0 bases; nucleotides outside the gene matches: 11. This CDR3 has 19 residues.

V and J are TRBV27 and TRBJ1-2; D is unclear. Germline CDR1 reads MNHEY; CDR2 reads SMNVEV (reference sequence). Trimming took off 3 bases at V and 4 bases at J, with 12 bases between the two ends. The CDR3 length is 14 residues. CDR3 residues: CASSFADGGYGYTF. As DNA, the CDR3 is TGTGCCAGCAGTTTCGCGGATGGCGGCTATGGCTACACCTTC.

This clone has only one observation. The chain is built from TRBV10-3 and TRBJ1-5, with D uncertain. Germline assignment: CDR1 ENHRY and CDR2 SYGVKD. There are 14 residues in the CDR3. With 1 base removed from V and 2 bases from J, the gap between germline ends came to 6 bases. The CDR3 sequence: CAISEFAGNQPQHF. CDR3 in DNA: TGTGCCATCAGTGAGTTCGCAGGCAATCAGCCCCAGCATTTT.

The rearrangement joins TRBV29-1 to TRBJ2-5, with D possibly matching TRBD2 (6 bases). The CDR3 spans 12 residues. The germline V gene has CDR1 SQVTM and CDR2 ANQGSEA. V was clipped by 4 bases and J by 5 bases, with 11 bases between them. The CDR3 region has the DNA TGCAGCGTTGTCCCCGGAGGGGAGACCCAGTACTTC. Translating it yields CSVVPGGETQYF.